This note documents a single T cell receptor (beta chain) sequence. This sample is drawn from a study of T cell responses to AZD1222 COVID-19 vaccine. The table came from immunoSEQ multiplex PCR; TCRdb's copy has only in-frame clones and leaves some out. The sample yields 150,000 or so clones, more than 75% seen once. The sequence came from an adult who received the AZD1222 COVID-19 vaccine. Sample: peripheral blood, taken 28 days after the second AZD1222 dose.

CDR3 DNA sequence: TGTGCCAGTACCGAGACAGGAGTGACCTACAATGAGCAGTTCTTC. It codes for CASTETGVTYNEQFF. The V gene is TRBV19, the J gene TRBJ2-1; TRBD1 might be the D (6 bases). The ends were cut back, 7 bases at V and 2 bases at J, with 15 bases in the middle. The CDR3 has 15 amino acids. Germline V CDR1 and CDR2: LNHDA, SQIVND (reference sequence). The full variable domain, its missing parts supplied by reference TRBV19 and TRBJ2-1, is DGGITQSPKYLFRKEGQNVTLSCEQNLNHDAMYWYRQDPGQGLRLIYYSQIVNDFQKGDIAEGYSVSREKKESFPLTVTSAQKNPTAFYLCASTETGVTYNEQFFGPGTRLTVL.